These T cell receptor beta chains were read from a single sample in a study of T cell clones after liver transplantation. The table came from immunoSEQ multiplex PCR; TCRdb's copy has only in-frame clones and leaves some out. The sample includes 6,500 to 8,500 clones, around three quarters of them seen just once. Sequencing was performed on CD8+ T cells from blood, taken before liver transplant. The source of these receptors is a human donor who received a liver transplant. Each CDR3 is given with its conserved first and last residue. D genes are given only for firm matches. Only some rows state a clone size, as once, few, many or a class for expanded clones.

j_gene | v_gene | abundance | d_gene | CDR3nt | CDR3aa
TRBJ2-2 | TRBV9 | large | TRBD2 | TGTGCCAGCAGCGACGAACGGGAGGCGAACACCGGGGAGCTGTTTTTT | CASSDEREANTGELFF
TRBJ2-2 | TRBV7-9 | once | TRBD2 | TGTGCCAGCAGCTCGACTAGCGGAAACACCGGGGAGCTGTTTTTT | CASSSTSGNTGELFF
TRBJ2-2 | TRBV27 | - | - | TGTGCCAGCAGTCGCGGGTTGTCTGGGGAGCTGTTTTTT | CASSRGLSGELFF
TRBJ2-1 | TRBV15 | - | - | TGTGCCACCAGCAGAGATCGGGACTCGACTTCCCCCTACAATGAGCAGTTCTTC | CATSRDRDSTSPYNEQFF
TRBJ1-2 | TRBV30 | - | - | TGTGCCTGGAGTCCCATAATGGGGAGGGGTTGGTTTGGCTACACCTTC | CAWSPIMGRGWFGYTF
TRBJ2-4 | TRBV15 | - | - | TGTGCCACCAGCAGAGCACAGTACCAAAACATTCAGTACTTC | CATSRAQYQNIQYF
TRBJ2-3 | TRBV6-1 | - | TRBD1 | TGTGCCAGCAGTGGGGACAGGCCCACAGATACGCAGTATTTT | CASSGDRPTDTQYF
TRBJ2-1 | TRBV27 | - | - | TGTGCCAGCAGTTTATTTGGTTCCTACAATGAGCAGTTCTTC | CASSLFGSYNEQFF
TRBJ2-3 | TRBV5-1 | - | TRBD2 | TGCGCCAGCTGGGGACTAGCGGGGGGATATAGCACAGATACGCAGTATTTT | CASWGLAGGYSTDTQYF
TRBJ2-5 | TRBV11-2 | - | - | TGTGCCAGCAGCTTAGTCGGCGGGACGGAAGAGACCCAGTACTTC | CASSLVGGTEETQYF